This T cell receptor beta chain was captured in a study of blood T cell repertoires in COVID-19. The wider study: There were acute and convalescent COVID-19 samples, and they came from the United States, Italy and Spain. PBMCs, B-cell-depleted T cells, or T cells were the source of the cDNA or gDNA that made up the material.

The V gene end was trimmed by 2 bases and the J gene end by 7 bases; junction bases not matched to a gene: 8. From germline, CDR1 is LGHDT and CDR2 YNNKEL (reference sequence). The CDR3 runs 15 residues. Authors' processing steps: Nucleated cell counts were estimated from reference gene primer amplification. The repertoire was sequenced with immunoSEQ multiplex PCR; TCRdb's copy has only in-frame clones and lacks some. V and J calls and clone size are those listed in that table; D and trimming were worked out from the DNA. The sample lists around 200,000 clones, over 70% occurring once. V usage is TRBV3-1 (or the pseudogene TRBV3-2) and J usage is TRBJ2-7; 10 bases map to TRBD1. The source material was peripheral blood. The receptor was derived from a man in his fifties or sixties with active or convalescent COVID-19. CDR3 in DNA: TGTGCCAGCAGCCAACCGGGACAGGGGCCTCGGGAGCAGTACTTC. Its protein product is CASSQPGQGPREQYF.